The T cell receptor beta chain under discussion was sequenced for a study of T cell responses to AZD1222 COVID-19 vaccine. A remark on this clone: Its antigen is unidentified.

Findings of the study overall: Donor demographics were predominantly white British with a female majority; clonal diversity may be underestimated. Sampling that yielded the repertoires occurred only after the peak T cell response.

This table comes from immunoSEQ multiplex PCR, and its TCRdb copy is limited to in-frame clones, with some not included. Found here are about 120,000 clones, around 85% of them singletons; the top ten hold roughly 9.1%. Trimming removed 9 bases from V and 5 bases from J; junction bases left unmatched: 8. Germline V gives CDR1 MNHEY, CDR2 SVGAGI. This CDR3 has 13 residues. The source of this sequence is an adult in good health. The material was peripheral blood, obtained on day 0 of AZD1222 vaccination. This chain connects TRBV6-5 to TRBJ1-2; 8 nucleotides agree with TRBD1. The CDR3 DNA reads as TGTGCCAGTACGCAGGGGGCCTCATATGGCTACACCTTC. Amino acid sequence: CASTQGASYGYTF.